Following are 18 T cell receptor beta chains from one sample sequenced in a study of T cells in localized non-small cell lung cancer. Sequenced by immunoSEQ multiplex PCR; TCRdb stores in-frame clones only, minus some. The repertoire holds over a thousand clones, with roughly 20% as singletons. This specimen was lung tumor tissue, taken before any cancer treatment. The receptors derive from a woman between 35 and 70 years old with stage I lung adenocarcinoma.

This sequence joins TRBV28 and TRBJ1-2, with 7 bases fitting TRBD1. V shed 3 bases, J shed 4 bases, and the junction held 5 bases outside the gene matches. Germline CDR1 is MDHEN and CDR2 is SYDVKM. This CDR3 comprises 14 residues. The CDR3 DNA reads TGTGCCAGCAGTTTCGTTCAGGGGGGCTATGGCTACACCTTC. Translation gives CASSFVQGGYGYTF.

The chain couples TRBV11-3 to TRBJ1-3; 8 nucleotides line up with TRBD1. The germline gives CDR1 SGHNT, CDR2 YENEEA. The CDR3 is made up of 14 amino acids. Trimming at V came to 6 bases and at J to 4 bases, leaving 5 bases not matched to a gene. CDR3 DNA sequence: TGTGCCAGCAGGCTACAGGGGGGAGGAAACACCATATATTTT. The encoded protein is CASRLQGGGNTIYF.

The V and J genes are TRBV30 and TRBJ2-7; TRBD1 matches at 10 bases. Germline CDR1 and CDR2: GTSNPN and SVGIG (reference sequence). J was trimmed by 4 bases and V by 2 bases; bases with no gene match: 8. The CDR3 loop spans 15 amino acids. CDR3 nucleotides: TGTGCCTGGAGTATGCCGGGACAGGGGAGGTACGAGCAGTACTTC. Translating it yields CAWSMPGQGRYEQYF.

The CDR3 sequence is CASSSGLWVSTEAFF. CDR3 DNA sequence: TGTGCCAGCAGTTCAGGGTTATGGGTGAGCACTGAAGCTTTCTTT. The chain recombines TRBV6-8 with TRBJ1-1; possibly TRBD1 for D (5 bases). The CDR3 is 15 amino acids. Germline V lookup: CDR1 MNHGY, CDR2 SAAAGT. V lost 4 bases and J lost 4, with 16 bases in between.

This sequence joins TRBV28 and TRBJ2-3; the match to TRBD1 covers 7 bases. There are 15 residues in the CDR3. The germline V gene encodes CDR1 MDHEN and CDR2 SYDVKM. The trim removed 4 bases at V and 1 base at J, leaving 5 bases unmatched. CDR3 residues: CASSSGGTGTDTQYF. The DNA of the CDR3 is TGTGCCAGCAGTTCAGGGGGAACTGGCACAGATACGCAGTATTTT.

In its sample, this clone was seen once. The chain uses TRBV5-1 and TRBJ1-4; 9 nucleotides agree with TRBD1. CDR1 is SGHRS and CDR2 is YFSETQ in the germline V gene. The CDR3 has 19 residues. V trimming: 3 bases; J trimming: 1 base; junction bases outside the gene matches: 13. The CDR3 loop is CASSSLPPQGAGTNEKLFF. The CDR3 coding sequence is TGCGCCAGCAGCTCCCTTCCCCCACAGGGGGCAGGAACTAATGAAAAACTGTTTTTT.

In its sample, this clone was seen a few times. The CDR3 protein is CASSQDRLTRYSPLHF. CDR3 nucleotides: TGTGCCAGCAGTCAGGACAGGCTAACCCGCTATTCACCCCTCCACTTT. The V gene is TRBV11-3, the J gene TRBJ1-6, with 7 bases aligning to TRBD1. The CDR3 extends over 16 amino acids. The germline V gene has CDR1 SGHNT and CDR2 YENEEA. Trimming removed 6 bases from V and 8 bases from J; junction bases left unmatched: 13.

The chain links TRBV18 to TRBJ1-2; D remains ambiguous. Per the germline V gene, CDR1 is KGHSH and CDR2 is LQKENI. V lost 2 bases to trimming and J lost 2 bases, with 9 bases between them. CDR3 length equals 14 residues. The CDR3 DNA reads as TGTGCCAGCTCACCAGCCGCCAGAAACTATGGCTACACCTTC. Residues: CASSPAARNYGYTF.

This clone came up a few times. This rearrangement joins TRBV11-3 to TRBJ2-5, with 12 bases aligning to TRBD2. The V and J ends lost 2 bases and 2 bases, in that order; junction bases with no gene match: 3. Germline V gene data show CDR1 as SGHNT and CDR2 as YENEEA. The CDR3 covers 16 residues. DNA of the CDR3: TGTGCCAGCAGCTTAACTAGCGGGGGGCCACAAGAGACCCAGTACTTC. This encodes CASSLTSGGPQETQYF.

This clone has just a few counts. The rearrangement uses TRBV9 and TRBJ2-2; D not resolved. CDR1 is SGDLS, CDR2 YYNGEE, per germline. The CDR3 has 13 amino acids. Trimming pared 5 bases from V and 2 bases from J, leaving 7 bases between. CDR3 amino acids: CASSWANTGELFF. For the CDR3, the DNA is TGTGCCAGCAGTTGGGCAAACACCGGGGAGCTGTTTTTT.

The chain employs TRBV6-8 and TRBJ1-1; 7 bases align to TRBD1. This CDR3 has 14 residues. Germline assignment: CDR1 MNHGY and CDR2 SAAAGT. With 9 bases clipped from V and 1 base from J, the junction kept 8 bases outside the gene matches. CDR3 sequence: CASRYEGANTEAFF. DNA for the CDR3: TGTGCCAGTCGCTACGAGGGGGCGAACACTGAAGCTTTCTTT.

V and J are TRBV19 and TRBJ1-5, with a weak D call TRBD1 (6 bases). Germline V gives CDR1 LNHDA, CDR2 SQIVND (reference sequence). V dropped 6 bases and J dropped 6 bases, with 24 bases sitting between them. This CDR3 contains 17 residues. In DNA form, the CDR3 reads TGTGCCAGTAGCAAGAGGGGGGACCCATGGGAGGGTCAGCCCCAGCATTTT. Protein sequence: CASSKRGDPWEGQPQHF.

In its sample, this clone is medium-sized. The rearrangement links TRBV11-3 to TRBJ2-1; TRBD1 is a possible D gene (6 bases). The CDR3 consists of 14 residues. Germline V CDR1 and CDR2: SGHNT, YENEEA. The V end was cut by 6 bases, the J end by 0 bases, with 9 bases between. The CDR3 DNA is TGTGCCAGCAGGGTGGACAGCTCCTACAATGAGCAGTTCTTC. It encodes CASRVDSSYNEQFF.

V gene TRBV29-1 combines with J gene TRBJ2-5, with unresolved D. Germline V gene data show CDR1 as SQVTM and CDR2 as ANQGSEA. The CDR3 totals 13 residues. The V end lost 3 bases, the J end lost 4 bases, and 12 bases lay between the germline ends. The CDR3 loop is CSVELGMGETQYF. For the CDR3, the DNA is TGCAGCGTTGAGTTGGGGATGGGAGAGACCCAGTACTTC.

In this sample, this clone turned up a few times. This chain uses TRBV28 with TRBJ1-4; 9 nucleotides match TRBD1. The CDR3 runs 15 residues. V lost 6 bases, J lost 6 bases, and 8 bases stayed unmatched. Germline CDR1 and CDR2: MDHEN and SYDVKM. This CDR3 reads CASSLGGTGHEKLFF. The CDR3 DNA follows: TGTGCCAGCAGCCTAGGGGGGACAGGGCATGAAAAACTGTTTTTT.

The rearrangement uses TRBV5-1 and TRBJ1-5, with a possible D match to TRBD1 (6 bases). Trimming removed 1 base at V and 4 bases at J, with 9 bases between. The CDR3 has 14 amino acids. Germline V gene sequence: CDR1 SGHRS, CDR2 YFSETQ. This CDR3 reads CASSLTGMNQPQHF. The CDR3 nucleotides are TGCGCCAGCAGCTTGACAGGGATGAATCAGCCCCAGCATTTT.

This clone turned up a few times. The rearrangement links TRBV11-3 to TRBJ1-5, with TRBD1 matching 9 bases. V dropped 5 bases and J dropped 6; count of bases not matched to a gene: 8. The CDR3 sequence is 15 residues long. The germline CDR1 and CDR2 sequences are SGHNT and YENEEA. Here the CDR3 reads CASSQGQGRFQPQHF. The CDR3 DNA follows: TGTGCCAGCAGCCAGGGACAGGGTCGTTTTCAGCCCCAGCATTTT.

This clone was counted a single time. The chain combines TRBV28 with TRBJ1-3; D is unclear. Germline-derived CDR1 and CDR2 are MDHEN and SYDVKM. V lost 7 bases and J 2 bases, leaving 15 bases between the germline ends. This CDR3 comprises 15 residues. The CDR3 is CASTPLSGTGNTIYF. DNA for the CDR3: TGTGCCAGCACCCCTCTTTCGGGGACTGGAAACACCATATATTTT.